These T cell receptor beta chains were read from a single sample in a study of blood T cell repertoires in COVID-19. Some clones are missing from TCRdb's copy, which holds only in-frame ones; the method was immunoSEQ multiplex PCR. The repertoire holds tens of thousands of clones, with roughly nine tenths as singletons. Sequencing was done on a sample of peripheral blood. These receptors originate from a man aged 55-75 years with active COVID-19. Both conserved end residues are part of each CDR3. The order of the fields is V gene, D gene, clone size, J gene, CDR3 protein, CDR3 DNA. D genes are given only for firm matches. Some rows have no size entry. The others give once, few or many, or a class for an expanded clone.

>TRBV10-3|TRBD2|.|TRBJ2-7
CAISGAPGTSGPWGSYEQYF
TGTGCCATCAGTGGCGCCCCCGGGACTAGCGGCCCCTGGGGGTCCTACGAGCAGTACTTC
>TRBV28|.|.|TRBJ1-6
CASGGAGSAPLHF
TGTGCCAGCGGCGGGGCAGGGAGTGCACCCCTCCACTTT
>TRBV3-1/TRBV3-2|.|.|TRBJ2-1
CASSQPGRYEQFF
TGTGCCAGCAGCCAACCAGGGAGGTATGAGCAGTTCTTC
>TRBV6-6|TRBD2|.|TRBJ2-3
CASSWDSGGEDTQYF
TGTGCCAGCAGTTGGGATAGCGGGGGAGAAGATACGCAGTATTTT
>TRBV18|.|.|TRBJ2-3
CASSPDYSSTDTQYF
TGTGCCAGCTCACCAGACTACAGCTCCACAGATACGCAGTATTTT
>TRBV7-9|.|.|TRBJ1-1
CASALGPEAFF
TGTGCCAGCGCCCTGGGGCCTGAAGCTTTCTTT
>TRBV12-3/TRBV12-4|.|.|TRBJ2-1
CASSPSRNEQFF
TGTGCCAGCAGTCCGTCCCGCAATGAGCAGTTCTTC
>TRBV20-1|.|.|TRBJ2-7
CSAARDAQPYF
TGCAGTGCTGCGCGGGACGCCCAACCGTACTTC
>TRBV5-6|.|.|TRBJ2-7
CASSLEAGWGYEQYF
TGTGCCAGCAGCTTGGAGGCAGGGTGGGGCTACGAGCAGTACTTC
>TRBV10-3|TRBD1|.|TRBJ2-3
CAIRQGAPADTQYF
TGTGCCATCAGGCAGGGGGCGCCGGCAGATACGCAGTATTTT
>TRBV7-2|TRBD2|.|TRBJ2-1
CASSLRLAGGRVEQFF
TGTGCCAGCAGCTTACGCCTAGCGGGGGGGCGGGTTGAGCAGTTCTTC
>TRBV6-6|.|.|TRBJ1-4
CASMVGGSNEKLFF
TGTGCCAGCATGGTCGGGGGGTCGAATGAAAAACTGTTTTTT
>TRBV28|TRBD1|.|TRBJ1-4
CASRPQGVSEKLFF
TGTGCCAGCAGACCACAGGGGGTAAGCGAAAAACTGTTTTTT
>TRBV27|.|.|TRBJ1-4
CASSTPGGANEKLFF
TGTGCCAGCAGCACCCCGGGGGGGGCTAATGAAAAACTGTTTTTT
>TRBV5-1|.|once|TRBJ2-1
CASSPRPGNSYNEQFF
TGCGCCAGCAGCCCTCGGCCAGGTAACTCCTACAATGAGCAGTTCTTC
>TRBV14|.|.|TRBJ1-6
CASSQPGTRSPLHF
TGTGCCAGCAGCCAACCGGGAACCCGTTCACCCCTCCACTTT
>TRBV7-3|.|few|TRBJ1-6
CASSPQALRNSPLHF
TGTGCCAGCAGCCCCCAAGCGTTAAGGAATTCACCCCTCCACTTT
>TRBV3-1/TRBV3-2|TRBD2|once|TRBJ2-4
CASSQSSRLANIQYF
TGTGCCAGCAGCCAATCATCCAGACTAGCAAACATTCAGTACTTC
>TRBV18|.|once|TRBJ2-5
CASSPAAGSQETQYF
TGTGCCAGCTCACCAGCCGCCGGGTCCCAAGAGACCCAGTACTTC
>TRBV6-1|.|.|TRBJ1-1
CASSEDWRGRAFF
TGTGCCAGCAGTGAAGATTGGAGGGGCCGAGCTTTCTTT
>TRBV12-3/TRBV12-4|.|.|TRBJ1-2
CASSNSYGYTF
TGTGCCAGCAGTAACAGCTATGGCTACACCTTC
>TRBV4-1|.|.|TRBJ1-6
CASRTLTTENNSPLHF
TGCGCCAGCAGAACATTGACGACAGAAAATAATTCACCCCTCCACTTT
>TRBV12-3/TRBV12-4|.|medium-sized|TRBJ2-7
CASSFGASYEQYF
TGTGCCAGCAGTTTTGGGGCCAGCTACGAGCAGTACTTC
>TRBV5-8|TRBD1|.|TRBJ2-1
CASSLGDRANNEQFF
TGTGCCAGCAGCTTAGGGGACAGGGCCAACAATGAGCAGTTCTTC
>TRBV5-1|TRBD1|.|TRBJ1-2
CASSLGQRGQGEYGYTF
TGCGCCAGCAGCTTGGGACAACGGGGACAGGGGGAGTATGGCTACACCTTC
>TRBV29-1|.|medium-sized|TRBJ2-7
CSVGGELSYEQYF
TGCAGCGTTGGGGGGGAGCTCTCCTACGAGCAGTACTTC
>TRBV6-5|.|.|TRBJ1-2
CACLRVDYGYTF
TGTGCCTGTCTCAGGGTAGACTATGGCTACACCTTC
>TRBV11-3|TRBD1|.|TRBJ2-2
CAGSLTGANTGELFF
TGTGCCGGCAGCCTGACAGGGGCCAACACCGGGGAGCTGTTTTTT
>TRBV29-1|.|.|TRBJ2-7
CSVGSHEQYF
TGCAGCGTTGGTAGCCACGAGCAGTACTTC
>TRBV2|.|.|TRBJ2-5
CASGAGAETQYF
TGTGCCAGCGGGGCAGGGGCCGAGACCCAGTACTTC
>TRBV5-5|TRBD1|.|TRBJ2-2
CASSPSPGTGSGELFF
TGTGCCAGCAGCCCATCTCCCGGGACAGGGTCCGGGGAGCTGTTTTTT
>TRBV6-5|TRBD1|.|TRBJ1-3
CATYLTGQGNTIYF
TGTGCCACCTACCTGACAGGGCAAGGAAACACCATATATTTT
>TRBV10-3|.|.|TRBJ1-3
CAISESTGGNTIYF
TGTGCCATCAGTGAGTCGACAGGCGGAAACACCATATATTTT
>TRBV19|.|.|TRBJ1-3
CASSPSGAGNTIYF
TGTGCCAGTAGTCCCTCGGGAGCTGGAAACACCATATATTTT
>TRBV19|TRBD1|.|TRBJ2-1
CASTPGQGRTYNEQFF
TGTGCCAGTACCCCGGGACAGGGGCGAACCTACAATGAGCAGTTCTTC
>TRBV6-5|.|.|TRBJ1-2
CASSLDRSGGYTF
TGTGCCAGCAGCCTAGACAGGTCGGGAGGCTACACCTTC
>TRBV28|.|.|TRBJ1-2
CASSLLWVGLSIWDYGYTF
TGTGCCAGCAGTTTATTGTGGGTGGGACTCTCCATTTGGGACTATGGCTACACCTTC
>TRBV7-9|.|.|TRBJ1-2
CASSRDSPGGYTF
TGTGCCAGCAGCCGGGACTCTCCCGGAGGCTACACCTTC
>TRBV18|.|.|TRBJ2-7
CASSGRDSPYEQYF
TGTGCCAGCTCAGGCCGGGACTCACCCTACGAGCAGTACTTC
>TRBV7-3|.|.|TRBJ1-1
CASSRGGNTEAFF
TGTGCCAGCAGTCGAGGGGGGAACACTGAAGCTTTCTTT
>TRBV19|TRBD1|.|TRBJ1-6
CASSTGATLFSPLHF
TGTGCCAGCTCGACAGGGGCGACCCTTTTTTCACCCCTCCACTTT
>TRBV7-6|.|.|TRBJ2-1
CASRPGTSWNEQFF
TGTGCCAGCAGGCCCGGGACATCCTGGAATGAGCAGTTCTTC
>TRBV11-2|.|once|TRBJ2-5
CASRPQGQETQYF
TGTGCCAGCAGGCCTCAGGGTCAAGAGACCCAGTACTTC
>TRBV12-3/TRBV12-4|TRBD1|.|TRBJ1-1
CASNRGGITEAFF
TGTGCCAGCAACAGGGGGGGGATCACTGAAGCTTTCTTT
>TRBV11-1|.|once|TRBJ2-3
CASSPSVGRGADTQYF
TGTGCCAGCAGCCCCTCAGTAGGCAGGGGAGCAGATACGCAGTATTTT
>TRBV5-1|.|.|TRBJ2-1
CASNTGTSWDEQFF
TGCGCCAGCAACACTGGGACATCCTGGGATGAGCAGTTCTTC
>TRBV18|TRBD1|.|TRBJ1-5
CASSPAQGGNQPQHF
TGTGCCAGCTCCCCGGCCCAGGGGGGCAATCAGCCCCAGCATTTT
>TRBV7-2|.|.|TRBJ1-4
CASSLELNEKLFF
TGTGCCAGCAGCTTAGAACTGAATGAAAAACTGTTTTTT
>TRBV18|TRBD1|.|TRBJ1-6
CASSPTGVDSPLHF
TGTGCCAGCTCACCGACAGGGGTTGATTCACCCCTCCACTTT
>TRBV5-1|.|.|TRBJ2-7
CASSFRGRDYEQYF
TGCGCCAGCAGCTTCCGAGGGCGGGACTACGAGCAGTACTTC
>TRBV28|TRBD1|.|TRBJ2-5
CASSLGQGRKTQYF
TGTGCCAGCAGTTTGGGACAGGGAAGAAAGACCCAGTACTTC
>TRBV7-6|TRBD1|.|TRBJ2-7
CASSPGTGAPIGELYF
TGTGCCAGCAGCCCCGGGACAGGGGCCCCCATAGGCGAGTTGTACTTC
>TRBV5-1|.|.|TRBJ2-7
CASSRTLGMDEQYF
TGCGCCAGCAGCAGAACACTAGGGATGGACGAGCAGTACTTC
>TRBV3-1/TRBV3-2|.|.|TRBJ1-1
CASSQRGGYTEAFF
TGTGCCAGCAGCCAAAGGGGTGGGTACACTGAAGCTTTCTTT
>TRBV27|TRBD1|.|TRBJ1-1
CASSPQGQGGTEAFF
TGTGCCAGCAGTCCGCAGGGACAGGGTGGGACTGAAGCTTTCTTT
>TRBV28|.|.|TRBJ1-5
CASSLSGNQPQHF
TGTGCCAGCAGTTTATCGGGGAATCAGCCCCAGCATTTT
>TRBV7-2|.|.|TRBJ2-7
CASSQGPVYEQYF
TGTGCCAGCAGCCAGGGCCCGGTATACGAGCAGTACTTC
>TRBV7-6|TRBD2|.|TRBJ2-3
CASSLRLAGSSTDTQYF
TGTGCCAGCAGCTTAAGGCTAGCGGGGAGTAGCACAGATACGCAGTATTTT
>TRBV7-9|.|once|TRBJ1-2
CASSPIGGDGYTF
TGTGCCAGCAGCCCGATTGGGGGCGATGGCTACACCTTC
>TRBV6-1|TRBD1|.|TRBJ1-4
CASSAGQGWVANEKLFF
TGTGCCAGCAGTGCCGGACAGGGGTGGGTAGCTAATGAAAAACTGTTTTTT